Listed here are 30 T cell receptor beta chains from one sample, sequenced in a study of T cells in Graves' hyperthyroidism and ophthalmopathy. Amplified TCR beta CDR3 regions came from RNA transcripts. A first-round RT-PCR of the TCR CDR3 used the HTBI primer set. TCRdb reprocessed the multiplex PCR reads via MiXCR and lists one record per CDR3 protein. The data contain more than 650,000 distinct CDR3 sequences, about 15% of them singletons. Sequencing was carried out using blood. These receptor sequences come from a woman in her late teens or twenties with Graves' hyperthyroidism.

This clonotype was counted ten times or more. The rearrangement joins TRBV25-1 to TRBJ1-1; no reliable D call. The CDR3 runs to 14 residues. Trimming left V 1 base short and J 0 bases short, with 6 bases between. Germline CDR1 and CDR2: MGHDK and SYGVNS. CDR3 loop: CASSESGMNTEAFF. In nucleotides, the CDR3 is TGTGCCAGCAGTGAATCCGGAATGAACACTGAAGCTTTCTTT.

The chain uses TRBV7-9 and TRBJ2-1; 9 positions agree with TRBD1. The CDR3 extends over 16 amino acids. The germline gives CDR1 SEHNR, CDR2 FQNEAQ (reference sequence). The V gene end was trimmed by 5 bases and the J gene end by 6 bases; junction bases not matched to a gene: 11. Written as DNA, the CDR3 is TGTGCCAGCAGCCCGACAGGGGGTGGGGATCCCAATGAGCAGTTCTTC. Its translation is CASSPTGGGDPNEQFF.

The rearrangement joins TRBV28 to TRBJ1-4; D call uncertain. Germline CDR1 MDHEN, CDR2 SYDVKM. The CDR3 is 14 residues long. With 3 bases removed from V and 3 bases from J, the gap between germline ends came to 8 bases. The CDR3 here is CASSFGGPNEKLFF. The CDR3 nucleotides are TGTGCCAGCAGTTTTGGTGGACCTAATGAAAAACTGTTTTTT.

This clonotype was counted a few times. V is TRBV7-8 and J is TRBJ2-6; 8 bases are shared with TRBD1. The germline V gene has CDR1 SGHVS and CDR2 FQNEAQ. J gave up 0 bases and V 5 bases, and 12 bases lay outside the gene matches. The CDR3 consists of 19 residues. The chain's CDR3 is CASSALTGTGLSGANVLTF. CDR3 sequence (DNA): TGTGCCAGCAGCGCCCTGACCGGGACAGGCCTCTCTGGGGCCAACGTCCTGACTTTC.

V gene TRBV30 combines with J gene TRBJ2-6; TRBD1 matches 7 bases. CDR3 length: 16 amino acids. The junction had 3 bases not matched to a gene; V was cut back by 1 base and J by 0 bases. From germline, CDR1 is GTSNPN and CDR2 SVGIG (reference sequence). The CDR3 DNA reads TGTGCCTGGAGTGCCGACAGGGTCTCTGGGGCCAACGTCCTGACTTTC. Protein: CAWSADRVSGANVLTF.

This clonotype was observed a handful of times. The chain combines TRBV7-9 with TRBJ2-1; 9 bases agree with TRBD1. This CDR3 spans 15 amino acids. The germline gives CDR1 SEHNR, CDR2 FQNEAQ (reference sequence). With 2 bases clipped from V and 15 bases from J, the junction kept 14 bases outside the gene matches. The CDR3 coding sequence is TGTGCCAGCAGCTTAACTCCCCGGGGACAGGGTAATCTGTTCTTC. Its protein product is CASSLTPRGQGNLFF.

V and J are TRBV13 and TRBJ1-6; perhaps TRBD1 as D (6 bases). Trimming cost V 4 bases and J 3 bases, with 13 bases left between them. The CDR3 has 16 amino acids. CDR1 and CDR2 (germline): PRHDT, FYEKMQ (reference sequence). CDR3 sequence (DNA): TGTGCCAGCAGCTCCACGACAGGAATCTATAATTCACCCCTCCACTTT. It translates to CASSSTTGIYNSPLHF.

This clonotype showed up many times. The J gene is TRBJ2-7, the V gene TRBV20-1; D is possibly TRBD2 (6 bases). Germline V lookup: CDR1 DFQATT, CDR2 SNEGSKA (reference sequence). V lost 0 bases and J 4 bases, leaving 10 bases between the germline ends. This CDR3 spans 13 amino acids. DNA of the CDR3: TGCAGTGCTAGAGAAGGGCGGGAATACGAGCAGTACTTC. Translation gives CSAREGREYEQYF.

The table lists this clonotype with many counts. This sequence joins TRBV27 and TRBJ2-7; 7 bases are a match to TRBD2. This CDR3 spans 13 amino acids. Germline CDR1 MNHEY, CDR2 SMNVEV (reference sequence). V lost 10 bases to trimming and J lost 4 bases; unmatched junction nucleotides: 10. The chain's CDR3 is CATRGEGGYEQYF. CDR3 sequence (DNA): TGTGCCACCCGAGGGGAGGGAGGTTACGAGCAGTACTTC.

This clonotype has at least ten counts. The CDR3 loop is CASSLEGEASLPYNEQFF. The CDR3 nucleotides read TGTGCCAGCAGTTTAGAGGGAGAGGCTAGCCTTCCCTACAATGAGCAGTTCTTC. The chain joins TRBV27 to TRBJ2-1; the D gene is possibly TRBD2 (5 bases). Looked up from germline, CDR1 is MNHEY and CDR2 is SMNVEV (reference sequence). The CDR3 spans 18 residues. V was pared by 2 bases and J by 2 bases, with 19 bases between.

The rearrangement joins TRBV13 to TRBJ2-5, with unresolved D. Trimming removed 5 bases at V and 2 bases at J, with 18 bases between. This CDR3 comprises 16 residues. Germline V gene lookup returns CDR1 PRHDT and CDR2 FYEKMQ (reference sequence). The DNA for the CDR3 is TGTGCCAGCAGCCGATTGGAGACACATATACAAGAGACCCAGTACTTC. Protein sequence: CASSRLETHIQETQYF. Filled out from reference TRBV13 and TRBJ2-5, the complete variable domain reads AAGVIQSPRHLIKEKRETATLKCYPIPRHDTVYWYQQGPGQDPQFLISFYEKMQSDKGSIPDRFSAQQFSDYHSELNMSSLELGDSALYFCASSRLETHIQETQYFGPGTRLLVL.

Only a few counts were recorded for this clonotype. The chain recombines TRBV18 with TRBJ2-1, with D unclear. Per germline, CDR1 KGHSH and CDR2 LQKENI. V gave up 6 bases and J gave up 7 bases, with 13 bases separating them. The CDR3 is made up of 13 amino acids. CDR3 DNA sequence: TGTGCCAGCTCGCCGACGGACGGAAATGAGCAGTTCTTC. Encoded protein: CASSPTDGNEQFF.

This clonotype has a count of ten or more. The V call is TRBV7-3, the J call TRBJ2-3; D is perhaps TRBD1 (6 bases). Trimming shortened V by 0 bases and J by 7 bases, and 11 bases separated the two germline ends. Germline V gives CDR1 SGHTA, CDR2 FQGTGA. The CDR3 is 14 residues long. The CDR3 nucleotides read TGTGCCAGCAGCTTAACGTCACAGGGAAATACGCAGTATTTT. Translation: CASSLTSQGNTQYF.

This clonotype was seen ten or more times. J is TRBJ1-1 and V is TRBV11-2, with D uncertain. Trimming pared 2 bases from V and 1 base from J, leaving 8 bases between. The CDR3 runs 14 residues. Germline V gene lookup returns CDR1 SGHAT and CDR2 FQNNGV. The CDR3 DNA follows: TGTGCCAGCAGCTTATTCGGACCGAACACTGAAGCTTTCTTT. Its protein is CASSLFGPNTEAFF.

This clonotype has only a few counts. This chain joins TRBV7-9 and TRBJ2-1; 11 bases fit TRBD2. V was clipped by 8 bases and J by 13 bases; unmatched bases: 16. The CDR3 has 15 amino acids. Per germline, CDR1 SEHNR and CDR2 FQNEAQ (reference sequence). The CDR3 sequence is CASGPLSTSGRVQFF. DNA for the CDR3: TGTGCCAGCGGCCCACTGTCCACTAGCGGGAGAGTCCAGTTCTTC.

The table lists this clonotype with many counts. V and J are TRBV28 and TRBJ2-1; 7 bases align to TRBD1. CDR3 length equals 16 residues. Unmatched junction bases numbered 14, after V lost 5 bases and J lost 7 bases. Germline values: CDR1 MDHEN, CDR2 SYDVKM. CDR3 loop: CASSPLKTGTVNEQFF. The CDR3 nucleotides read TGTGCCAGCAGTCCCCTAAAGACTGGGACAGTTAATGAGCAGTTCTTC.

There are many counts of this clonotype. This sequence joins TRBV6-6 and TRBJ1-1; D may be TRBD1 (6 bases). Germline CDR1 MNHNY, CDR2 SVGAGI (reference sequence). The CDR3 spans 16 residues. Trimming took 1 base from V and 0 from J, leaving 12 bases between them. CDR3 amino acids: CASSYWGGTMNTEAFF. CDR3 coding DNA: TGTGCCAGCAGTTACTGGGGTGGGACAATGAACACTGAAGCTTTCTTT.

This clonotype was observed a few times. The CDR3 loop is CASSVVGSPLHF. The CDR3 nucleotides are TGTGCCAGCAGCGTAGTAGGTTCACCCCTCCACTTT. The chain uses TRBV9 and TRBJ1-6, with D uncertain. The CDR3 has 12 residues. CDR1 and CDR2 (germline): SGDLS, YYNGEE. V lost 0 bases and J 9 bases, leaving 4 bases between the germline ends. The full variable domain, its missing parts supplied by reference TRBV9 and TRBJ1-6, is DSGVTQTPKHLITATGQRVTLRCSPRSGDLSVYWYQQSLDQGLQFLIQYYNGEERAKGNILERFSAQQFPDLHSELNLSSLELGDSALYFCASSVVGSPLHFGNGTRLTVT.

The J gene is TRBJ2-7, the V gene TRBV3-1; TRBD2 might be the D (6 bases). The V gene's germline CDR1 is LGHDT and CDR2 YNNKEL (reference sequence). This CDR3 spans 12 amino acids. V was clipped by 5 bases and J by 8 bases, with 13 bases between them. The DNA of the CDR3 is TGTGCCAGCAGCTCCCCCGGGACTCAGCAGTACTTC. It translates to CASSSPGTQQYF.

This clonotype was detected ten times or more. The CDR3 loop reads CASSFGPTEAFF. CDR3 DNA: TGTGCCAGCAGTTTTGGGCCAACTGAAGCTTTCTTT. The V call is TRBV7-9, the J call TRBJ1-1; D is ambiguous. Trimming took 6 bases from V and 5 from J, leaving 10 bases between them. This CDR3 region has 12 residues. Germline CDR1 is SEHNR and CDR2 is FQNEAQ (reference sequence).

In its sample, this clonotype was seen many times. The rearrangement links TRBV18 to TRBJ1-2; no clear D. This CDR3 contains 13 residues. Germline-derived CDR1 and CDR2 are KGHSH and LQKENI. V shed 2 bases and J shed 2 bases, with 6 bases lying between them. The CDR3 nucleotides are TGTGCCAGCTCACCAGGACCAAACTATGGCTACACCTTC. Translation: CASSPGPNYGYTF. The full variable domain, rest sourced from reference TRBV18 and TRBJ1-2, is NAGVMQNPRHLVRRRGQEARLRCSPMKGHSHVYWYRQLPEEGLKFMVYLQKENIIDESGMPKERFSAEFPKEGPSILRIQQVVRGDSAAYFCASSPGPNYGYTFGSGTRLTVV.

There are a few counts of this clonotype. V and J are TRBV28 and TRBJ1-2, with D unresolved. The CDR3 sequence is 12 residues long. Germline V gene lookup returns CDR1 MDHEN and CDR2 SYDVKM. Trimming stripped 8 bases from V and 3 bases from J, with 10 bases between. CDR3 sequence reads: CASGPVDYGYTF. The CDR3 region has the DNA TGTGCCAGCGGACCCGTCGACTATGGCTACACCTTC.

This clonotype was observed many times. The rearrangement joins TRBV10-3 to TRBJ2-7, with 11 bases fitting TRBD2. The CDR3 is 15 amino acids. Looked up from germline, CDR1 is ENHRY and CDR2 is SYGVKD. After removal of 6 bases from V and 2 bases from J, the junction contained 6 bases not matched to a gene. The CDR3 DNA sequence: TGTGCCATCAGCGAGATTAGCGGGAGGGCCTACGAGCAGTACTTC. Its protein product is CAISEISGRAYEQYF.

This clonotype was recorded at least ten times. The chain combines TRBV28 with TRBJ1-5; tentatively, D is TRBD1 (6 bases). Trimming cost V 6 bases and J 7 bases, with 19 bases left between them. The CDR3 sequence is 15 residues long. CDR1 is MDHEN and CDR2 is SYDVKM in the germline V gene. CDR3 sequence: CASRWGGAYRQPQHF. In DNA form, the CDR3 reads TGTGCCAGCAGGTGGGGGGGCGCGTATAGGCAGCCCCAGCATTTT. The full variable domain, in which reference TRBV28 and TRBJ1-5 provide the parts outside the CDR3, is DVKVTQSSRYLVKRTGEKVFLECVQDMDHENMFWYRQDPGLGLRLIYFSYDVKMKEKGDIPEGYSVSREKKERFSLILESASTNQTSMYLCASRWGGAYRQPQHFGDGTRLSIL.

The V call is TRBV7-2, the J call TRBJ2-6; D tentatively reads TRBD1 or TRBD2 (7 bases each). CDR3 length equals 18 residues. V lost 2 bases and J 0 bases, leaving 14 bases between the germline ends. In germline, CDR1 is SGHTA, CDR2 FQGNSA. CDR3 residues: CASSLPPGGASGANVLTF. CDR3 nucleotides: TGTGCCAGCAGCTTACCCCCAGGGGGGGCCTCTGGGGCCAACGTCCTGACTTTC.

This chain connects TRBV28 to TRBJ2-3; TRBD2 aligns across 12 bases. Germline V gene data show CDR1 as MDHEN and CDR2 as SYDVKM. V shed 2 bases and J 5 bases; nucleotides not matched to a gene: 8. CDR3 length: 17 residues. The CDR3 region is CASSLRLAGGPGDTQYF. In DNA, the CDR3 is TGTGCCAGCAGTTTACGGCTAGCGGGAGGGCCAGGAGATACGCAGTATTTT.

The CDR3 DNA is TGTGCCAGCAGTGACAGGGAGCGAGGCTATGGCTACACCTTC. Translation: CASSDRERGYGYTF. V and J are TRBV9 and TRBJ1-2; 7 bases line up with TRBD1. V lost 5 bases and J lost 4; bases outside the gene matches: 8. Germline V gene sequence: CDR1 SGDLS, CDR2 YYNGEE. The CDR3 extends over 14 amino acids.

This clonotype was seen repeatedly, ten times or more. The chain carries TRBV7-2 and TRBJ2-5, with D uncertain. The CDR3 is 13 residues long. Trimming cost V 5 bases and J 5 bases, with 12 bases left between them. Germline V lookup: CDR1 SGHTA, CDR2 FQGNSA. CDR3 sequence (DNA): TGTGCCAGCAGCGGTACCCGTGGGGAGACCCAGTACTTC. Translated, it gives CASSGTRGETQYF. The complete variable domain, with remaining parts taken from reference TRBV7-2 and TRBJ2-5, reads GAGVSQSPSNKVTEKGKDVELRCDPISGHTALYWYRQSLGQGLEFLIYFQGNSAPDKSGLPSDRFSAERTGGSVSTLTIQRTQQEDSAVYLCASSGTRGETQYFGPGTRLLVL.

This clonotype has just a few counts. The J gene is TRBJ2-5, the V gene TRBV5-1; possible D gene TRBD2, 6 bases. CDR1 is SGHRS and CDR2 is YFSETQ in the germline V gene. The CDR3 is 16 residues long. Trimming took 3 bases from V and 6 from J, leaving 21 bases between them. The CDR3 region has the DNA TGCGCCAGCAGCTCCGGCGGCGGGGCGCTCGGGAAGACCCAGTACTTC. Amino acid sequence: CASSSGGGALGKTQYF.

This clonotype was picked up many times. V gene TRBV12-3 or TRBV12-4 combines with J gene TRBJ2-5; D ambiguous. V gave up 3 bases and J gave up 5 bases, with 7 bases separating them. The CDR3 consists of 12 residues. Written as DNA, the CDR3 is TGTGCCAGCAGTTTGGTGCCGGAGACCCAGTACTTC. Protein product: CASSLVPETQYF.